Included here is one T cell receptor (beta chain) sequence, with context. As yet, its antigen is unknown. When sampled, the donors appeared nominally healthy, though they likely had unrecorded immune exposures. The data are from a study of cytomegalovirus exposure and HLA in healthy donors. On the study more broadly: From about 200 million T cells, an earlier analysis saw approximately 120 million unique TCR beta sequences. Among the approximately 400 genotyped donors, approximately 82% were placed in the Caucasian-associated ancestry cluster.

Germline CDR1 is MNHNS and CDR2 is SASEGT. The CDR3 is made up of 12 amino acids. Study observations and caveats: Later on, an analysis found that several of the most significant clusters appeared to be linked to common viral pathogens, which included parvovirus B19.

Primers included in the PCR were 60 Vbeta and 13 Jbeta primers. Sequencing used immunoSEQ multiplex PCR; TCRdb keeps in-frame clones, though not all of them. The table lists under 150,000 clones, 81% of them singletons, with around 2% in the top ten. The receptor was isolated from a man between 18 and 35 years old in good health and CMV-seronegative. The genes are TRBV6-1 and TRBJ2-5, with a possible D match to TRBD2 (5 bases). The J call is in doubt because the DNA end fits TRBJ2-7 better. Sequenced: PBMCs. Here the CDR3 DNA reads TGTGCCAGCAGGCTGGGAGTTTACGAGCAGTACTTC. This translates into CASRLGVYEQYF.